The clone carrying this T cell receptor (beta chain) was seen only a few times. What it recognizes is unknown. Incorporated into the TCR beta cDNA libraries were unique molecular identifiers, which served to reduce PCR and sequencing biases. TCRdb re-analysed the PCR reads in MiXCR, keeping a single row per CDR3 protein. The data contain about 400,000 distinct CDR3 sequences, around a third of them seen just once; the ten biggest clones take up over 10%. The sample is drawn from a study of post-analysis software for immune sequencing data. Overall study findings and caveats: Controls' normalized Chao1 diversity significantly exceeded that of multiple sclerosis patients. F-measure co-clustering was strong for batch-matched samples. Among five TRBV segments more frequent in patients than controls were TRBV5-6, TRBV5-1 and TRBV20-1.

Trimming cost V 5 bases and J 3 bases; bases outside gene matches: 16. The CDR3 is made up of 17 amino acids. The germline V gene has CDR1 SGHVS and CDR2 FNYEAQ. The V and J genes are TRBV7-6 and TRBJ2-7; 7 bases match TRBD2. The sequence derives from a girl aged 10-17 years with multiple sclerosis. Sequencing was done on a sample of blood. The CDR3 bases are TGTGCCAGCAGCCCGATAGGGGCGGGAGACAGAGACTACGAGCAGTACTTC. As protein: CASSPIGAGDRDYEQYF.